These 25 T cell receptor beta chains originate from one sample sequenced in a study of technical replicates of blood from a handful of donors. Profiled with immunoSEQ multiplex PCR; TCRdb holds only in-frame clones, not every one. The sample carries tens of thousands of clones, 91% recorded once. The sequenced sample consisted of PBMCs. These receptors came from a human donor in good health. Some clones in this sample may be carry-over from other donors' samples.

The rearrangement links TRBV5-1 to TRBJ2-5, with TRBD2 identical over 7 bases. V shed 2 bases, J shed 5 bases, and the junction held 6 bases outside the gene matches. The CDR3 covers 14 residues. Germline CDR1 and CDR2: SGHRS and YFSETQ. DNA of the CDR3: TGCGCCAGCAGCTTAGGTGGGGGAGGGGAGACCCAGTACTTC. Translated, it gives CASSLGGGGETQYF.

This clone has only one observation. Here the CDR3 reads CASIRTEAFF. CDR3 DNA sequence: TGTGCCAGCATTCGCACTGAAGCTTTCTTT. The chain is built from TRBV6-4 and TRBJ1-1; D is unresolved. This CDR3 is built from 10 residues. Between the trimmed V and J ends, which lost 7 bases and 4 bases, there was a span of 4 bases. Per germline, CDR1 MRHNA and CDR2 SNTAGT.

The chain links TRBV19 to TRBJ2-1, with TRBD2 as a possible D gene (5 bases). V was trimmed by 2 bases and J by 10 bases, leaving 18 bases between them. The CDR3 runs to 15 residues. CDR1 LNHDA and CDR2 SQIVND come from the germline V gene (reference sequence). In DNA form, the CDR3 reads TGTGCCAGTAGTATAAATGGGCTAGCACGCTCCGAGCAGTTCTTC. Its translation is CASSINGLARSEQFF.

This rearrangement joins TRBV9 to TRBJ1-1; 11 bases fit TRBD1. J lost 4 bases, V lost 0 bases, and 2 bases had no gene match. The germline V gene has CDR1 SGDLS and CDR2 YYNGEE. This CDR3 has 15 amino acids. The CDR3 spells CASSVAGQGGTEAFF. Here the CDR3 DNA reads TGTGCCAGCAGCGTAGCGGGACAGGGGGGCACTGAAGCTTTCTTT.

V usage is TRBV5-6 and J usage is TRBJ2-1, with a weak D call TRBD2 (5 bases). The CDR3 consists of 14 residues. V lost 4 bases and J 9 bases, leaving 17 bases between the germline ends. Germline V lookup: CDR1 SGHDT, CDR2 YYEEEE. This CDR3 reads CASSPRSSEGEQFF. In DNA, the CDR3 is TGTGCCAGCAGCCCCCGAAGTAGCGAAGGTGAGCAGTTCTTC.

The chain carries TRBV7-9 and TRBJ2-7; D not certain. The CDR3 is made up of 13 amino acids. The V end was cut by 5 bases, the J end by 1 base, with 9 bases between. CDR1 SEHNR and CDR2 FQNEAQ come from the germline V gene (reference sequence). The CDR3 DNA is TGTGCCAGCAGCCTCAGGTGGTCCTACGAGCAGTACTTC. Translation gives CASSLRWSYEQYF.

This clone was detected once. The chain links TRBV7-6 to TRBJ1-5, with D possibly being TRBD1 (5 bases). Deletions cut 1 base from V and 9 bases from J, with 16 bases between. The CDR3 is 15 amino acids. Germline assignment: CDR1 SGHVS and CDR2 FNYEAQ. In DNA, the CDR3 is TGTGCCAGCAGCTTAGAGGGGCAGGGAGGTTCGCCCCAGCATTTT. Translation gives CASSLEGQGGSPQHF.

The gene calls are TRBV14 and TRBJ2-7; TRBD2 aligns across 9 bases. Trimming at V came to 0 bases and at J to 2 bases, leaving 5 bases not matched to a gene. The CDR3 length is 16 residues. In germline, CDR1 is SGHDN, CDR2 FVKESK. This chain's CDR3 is CASSQDCGREAYEQYF. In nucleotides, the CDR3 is TGTGCCAGCAGCCAAGATTGCGGGAGGGAGGCCTACGAGCAGTACTTC.

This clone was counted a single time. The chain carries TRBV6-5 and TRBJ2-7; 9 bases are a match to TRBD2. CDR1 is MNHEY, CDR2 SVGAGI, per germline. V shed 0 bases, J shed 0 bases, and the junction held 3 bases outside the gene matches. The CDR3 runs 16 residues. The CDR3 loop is CASSYSSSGISYEQYF. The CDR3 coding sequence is TGTGCCAGCAGTTACTCTTCTAGCGGGATCTCCTACGAGCAGTACTTC.

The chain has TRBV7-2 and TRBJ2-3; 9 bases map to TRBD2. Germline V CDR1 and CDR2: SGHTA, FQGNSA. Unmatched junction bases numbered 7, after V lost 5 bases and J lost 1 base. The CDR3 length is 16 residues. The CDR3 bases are TGTGCCAGCAGCGCCGCACGCGGGGGGGGCACAGATACGCAGTATTTT. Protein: CASSAARGGGTDTQYF.

The CDR3 DNA reads TGTGCCAGCAGCAACCTTTTTAATCCGGATGAAAAACTGTTTTTT. Protein: CASSNLFNPDEKLFF. The V call is TRBV21-1, the J call TRBJ1-4. TRBV21-1 is listed as a pseudogene. This CDR3 is 15 amino acids long.

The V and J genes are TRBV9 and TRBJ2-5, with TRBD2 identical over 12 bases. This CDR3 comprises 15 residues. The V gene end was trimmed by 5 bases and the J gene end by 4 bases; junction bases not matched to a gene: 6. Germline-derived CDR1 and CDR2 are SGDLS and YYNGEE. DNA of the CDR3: TGTGCCAGCAGTCGACTAGCGGGAGTAGGAGAGACCCAGTACTTC. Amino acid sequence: CASSRLAGVGETQYF.

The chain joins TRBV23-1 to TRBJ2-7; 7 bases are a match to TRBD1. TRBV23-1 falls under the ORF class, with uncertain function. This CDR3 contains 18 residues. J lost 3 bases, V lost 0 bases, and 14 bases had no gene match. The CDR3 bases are TGCGCCAGCAGTCAATCTTGGGAAGGGACCAGGGGGTGCTACGAGCAGTACTTC. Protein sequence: CASSQSWEGTRGCYEQYF.

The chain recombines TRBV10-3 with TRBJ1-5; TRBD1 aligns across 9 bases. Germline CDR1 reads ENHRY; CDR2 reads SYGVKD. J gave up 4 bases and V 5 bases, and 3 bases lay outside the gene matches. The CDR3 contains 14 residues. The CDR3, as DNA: TGTGCCATCAGTACAGGGGGCGCAAATCAGCCCCAGCATTTT. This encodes CAISTGGANQPQHF.

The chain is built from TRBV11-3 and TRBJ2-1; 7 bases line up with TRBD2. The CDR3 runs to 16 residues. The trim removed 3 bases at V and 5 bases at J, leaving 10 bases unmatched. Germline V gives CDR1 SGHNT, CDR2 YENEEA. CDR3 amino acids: CASSFGPGGGNNEQFF. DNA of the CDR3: TGTGCCAGCAGCTTTGGCCCGGGGGGAGGAAACAATGAGCAGTTCTTC.

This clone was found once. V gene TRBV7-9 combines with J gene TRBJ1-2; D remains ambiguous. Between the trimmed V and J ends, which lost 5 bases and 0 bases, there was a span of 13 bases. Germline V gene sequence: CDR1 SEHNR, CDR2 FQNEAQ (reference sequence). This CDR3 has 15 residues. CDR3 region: CASSPGVLTNYGYTF. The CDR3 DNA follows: TGTGCCAGCAGCCCCGGGGTCCTTACTAACTATGGCTACACCTTC.

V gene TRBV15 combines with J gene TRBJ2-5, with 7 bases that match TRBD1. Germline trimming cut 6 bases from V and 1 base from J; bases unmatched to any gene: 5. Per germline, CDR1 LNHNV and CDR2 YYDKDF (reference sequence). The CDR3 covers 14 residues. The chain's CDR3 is CATRGTVLQETQYF. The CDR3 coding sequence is TGTGCCACCAGGGGGACAGTTCTCCAAGAGACCCAGTACTTC.

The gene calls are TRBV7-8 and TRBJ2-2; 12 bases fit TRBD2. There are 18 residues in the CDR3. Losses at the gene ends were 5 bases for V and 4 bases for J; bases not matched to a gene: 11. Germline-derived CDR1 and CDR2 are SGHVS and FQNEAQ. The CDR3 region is CASSLWVASGGGTGELFF. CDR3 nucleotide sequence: TGTGCCAGCAGCCTTTGGGTCGCTAGCGGGGGGGGCACCGGGGAGCTGTTTTTT.

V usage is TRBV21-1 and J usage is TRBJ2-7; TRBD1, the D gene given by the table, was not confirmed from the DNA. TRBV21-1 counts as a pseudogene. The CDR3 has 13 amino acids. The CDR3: CASTKGSSYEQYF. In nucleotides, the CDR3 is TGTGCCAGCACCAAGGGCAGCTCCTACGAGCAGTACTTC.

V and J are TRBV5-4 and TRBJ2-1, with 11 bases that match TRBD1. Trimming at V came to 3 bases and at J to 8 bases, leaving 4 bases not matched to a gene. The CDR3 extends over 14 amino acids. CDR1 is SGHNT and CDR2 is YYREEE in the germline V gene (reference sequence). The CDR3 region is CASSSGQGADEQFF. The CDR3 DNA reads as TGTGCCAGCAGCTCTGGACAGGGGGCAGATGAGCAGTTCTTC. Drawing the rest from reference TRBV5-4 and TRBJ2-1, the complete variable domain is ETGVTQSPTHLIKTRGQQVTLRCSSQSGHNTVSWYQQALGQGPQFIFQYYREEENGRGNFPPRFSGLQFPNYSSELNVNALELDDSALYLCASSSGQGADEQFFGPGTRLTVL.

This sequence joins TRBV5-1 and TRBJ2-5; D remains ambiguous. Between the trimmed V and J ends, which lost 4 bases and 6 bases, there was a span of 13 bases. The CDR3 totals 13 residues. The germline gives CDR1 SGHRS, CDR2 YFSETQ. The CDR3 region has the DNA TGCGCCAGCAGCGGTCTAGATTTACAGACCCAGTACTTC. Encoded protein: CASSGLDLQTQYF.

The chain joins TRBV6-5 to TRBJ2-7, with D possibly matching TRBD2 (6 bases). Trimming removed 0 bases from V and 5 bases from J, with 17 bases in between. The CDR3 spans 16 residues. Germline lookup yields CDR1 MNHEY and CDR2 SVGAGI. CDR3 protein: CASSYSPGVGLNEQYF. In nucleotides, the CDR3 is TGTGCCAGCAGTTACTCCCCGGGGGTGGGTTTGAACGAGCAGTACTTC.

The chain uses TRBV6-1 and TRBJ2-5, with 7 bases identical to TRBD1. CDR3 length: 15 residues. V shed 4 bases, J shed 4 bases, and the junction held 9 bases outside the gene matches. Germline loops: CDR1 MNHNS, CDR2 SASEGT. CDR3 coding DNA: TGTGCCAGCAGTGGACCGACAGGGCAGAGAGAGACCCAGTACTTC. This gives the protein CASSGPTGQRETQYF.

The CDR3 loop is CASSPHPSGRAMDEQFF. As DNA, the CDR3 is TGTGCCAGCAGCCCCCATCCTAGCGGGAGGGCCATGGATGAGCAGTTCTTC. The chain is built from TRBV7-7 and TRBJ2-1; 12 positions match TRBD2. This CDR3 is built from 17 residues. Looked up from germline, CDR1 is SSHAT and CDR2 is FNYEAQ (reference sequence). Losses at the gene ends were 5 bases for V and 8 bases for J; bases not matched to a gene: 13.

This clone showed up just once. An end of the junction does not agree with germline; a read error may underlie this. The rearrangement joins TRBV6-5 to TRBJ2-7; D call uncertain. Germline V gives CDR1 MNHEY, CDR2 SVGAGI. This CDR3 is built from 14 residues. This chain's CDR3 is CASSYSRSSYEQHF. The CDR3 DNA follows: TGTGCCAGCAGTTACTCCCGGAGTTCCTACGAGCAGCACTTC.